This TCR beta chain came from a study of cytomegalovirus exposure and HLA in healthy donors. 13 Jbeta primers and 60 Vbeta primers were used for the PCR. This table comes from immunoSEQ multiplex PCR, and its TCRdb copy is limited to in-frame clones, with some not included. Here the sample spans 63,000 or so clones, roughly 70% being singletons. The CDR3 spans 16 residues. Deletions cut 5 bases from V and 4 bases from J, with 19 bases between. Germline V CDR1 and CDR2: SGHVS, FQNEAQ. The origin of this receptor is a man aged 50-59 years in good health and CMV-seronegative. J is TRBJ2-3 and V is TRBV7-8; possibly TRBD2 for D (6 bases). The sample taken for sequencing was PBMCs. Here the CDR3 reads CASSPPTPGEADTQYF. The CDR3 nucleotides are TGTGCCAGCAGCCCTCCAACCCCCGGGGAGGCAGATACGCAGTATTTT.